This TCR beta chain is from a study of spatial heterogeneity in lung cancer. About the study: For the average unique TCR and UMI combination, more than 9.5 occurrences appeared in raw reads.

Overall study findings and caveats: Resection saw ubiquitous expanded tumor TCRs appear in blood more than follow-up did.

In its sample, this clonotype was seen many times. No antigen is known for it. The V gene end was trimmed by 3 bases and the J gene end by 5 bases; junction bases not matched to a gene: 2. CDR1 is SNHLY and CDR2 is FYNNEI in the germline V gene. The CDR3 has 14 residues. The time point is: sample taken at primary tumor resection. Unsorted whole RNA from tumor, nontumor lung or frozen PBMC underwent sequencing. 72 TRACERx patients with early, untreated non-small cell lung cancer donated samples. TCRdb used MiXCR to reprocess the 5' RACE reads, holding one entry per CDR3 protein. Among 20,000 to 25,000 distinct CDR3 sequences listed, approximately 4.4% were seen once.

Sequencing used PBMCs, obtained at surgery. The clonotype was recovered from a male donor with early-stage non-small cell lung cancer. The rearrangement uses TRBV2 and TRBJ1-5, with TRBD1 matching 9 bases. CDR3 region: CASSDWTGDQPQHF. DNA of the CDR3: TGTGCCAGCAGTGACTGGACAGGGGATCAGCCCCAGCATTTT.